A single sample gave rise to the 15 T cell receptor beta chains below, sequenced in a study of T cell repertoires in cytomegalovirus infection. TCRdb recomputed calls from the reads with MiXCR, one row per CDR3 protein. The data show approximately 910,000 distinct CDR3 sequences, under 40% seen once. These receptors lack a known antigen. This specimen was cultured CD8+ T cells from PBMCs, taken from culture after CMV antigen stimulation. The origin of the receptors is a human donor in good health (CMV status not recorded). Some clones in this sample may be carry-over from other donors' samples.

V usage is TRBV6-5 and J usage is TRBJ2-1; a possible D gene is TRBD2 (5 bases). Germline V lookup: CDR1 MNHEY, CDR2 SVGAGI. The CDR3 runs 13 residues. V was clipped by 2 bases and J by 7 bases, with 9 bases between them. In nucleotides, the CDR3 is TGTGCCAGCAGTTACATAGAGGGTAATGAGCAGTTCTTC. Amino acid sequence: CASSYIEGNEQFF.

The gene calls are TRBV15 and TRBJ1-3; 7 bases align to TRBD1. CDR3 length: 17 amino acids. CDR1 LNHNV and CDR2 YYDKDF come from the germline V gene (reference sequence). Unmatched junction bases numbered 13, after V lost 8 bases and J lost 0 bases. CDR3 amino acids: CATGWNRDRGSGNTIYF. CDR3 coding DNA: TGTGCCACCGGGTGGAACCGGGACAGAGGCTCTGGAAACACCATATATTTT. Filled out from reference TRBV15 and TRBJ1-3, the complete variable domain reads DAMVIQNPRYQVTQFGKPVTLSCSQTLNHNVMYWYQQKSSQAPKLLFHYYDKDFNNEADTPDNFQSRRPNTSFCFLDIRSPGLGDTAMYLCATGWNRDRGSGNTIYFGEGSWLTVV.

This clonotype was detected ten times or more. The genes are TRBV7-2 and TRBJ2-7; D gene uncertain. The germline V gene encodes CDR1 SGHTA and CDR2 FQGNSA. This CDR3 has 15 residues. V shed 1 base and J shed 3 bases, with 13 bases lying between them. CDR3 bases: TGTGCCAGCAGCTTAGACGCAAGGTGGGTCTACGAGCAGTACGTC. Translated: CASSLDARWVYEQYV.

This rearrangement joins TRBV11-3 to TRBJ2-5; D is ambiguous. Looked up from germline, CDR1 is SGHNT and CDR2 is YENEEA. The CDR3 covers 13 residues. The V and J ends lost 5 bases and 0 bases respectively, with 7 bases between them. The CDR3 protein is CASSSSHQETQYF. CDR3 DNA sequence: TGTGCCAGCAGCAGCTCGCACCAAGAGACCCAGTACTTC.

This chain's CDR3 is CASSLWTESTDTQYF. CDR3 nucleotides: TGTGCCAGCAGCTTGTGGACAGAGAGCACAGATACGCAGTATTTT. The J gene is TRBJ2-3, the V gene TRBV5-6; tentative D call: TRBD1 (6 bases). This CDR3 region has 15 residues. V was pared by 1 base and J by 0 bases, with 9 bases between. Per the germline V gene, CDR1 is SGHDT and CDR2 is YYEEEE.

The gene calls are TRBV5-1 and TRBJ2-1; perhaps TRBD2 as D (5 bases). Trimming stripped 0 bases from V and 9 bases from J, with 16 bases between. The CDR3 sequence is 15 residues long. Germline V CDR1 and CDR2: SGHRS, YFSETQ. The CDR3 DNA is TGCGCCAGCAGCTTGGATATAGCTCCTAGCAGTGAGCAGTTCTTC. As protein: CASSLDIAPSSEQFF.

This clonotype was seen repeatedly, ten times or more. This chain joins TRBV6-5 and TRBJ2-3; a possible D gene is TRBD1 (5 bases). Trimming pared 0 bases from V and 6 bases from J, leaving 13 bases between. The CDR3 covers 15 residues. CDR1 is MNHEY, CDR2 SVGAGI, per germline. This chain's CDR3 is CASSYSVAGLDTQYF. The CDR3 region has the DNA TGTGCCAGCAGTTACTCGGTGGCAGGGCTCGATACGCAGTATTTT.

This clonotype was detected only a few times. The chain has TRBV6-5 and TRBJ2-3; weak D call: TRBD2 (6 bases). This CDR3 comprises 14 residues. The germline V gene has CDR1 MNHEY and CDR2 SVGAGI. V lost 5 bases and J lost 8, with 17 bases in between. The CDR3 DNA sequence: TGTGCCAGCAGTGGGACTGAGGATACGGGTACGCAGTATTTT. It is translated as CASSGTEDTGTQYF.

The CDR3 sequence is CASSSRGRWNQPQHF. The CDR3 DNA is TGTGCCAGCAGTTCCCGAGGAAGGTGGAATCAGCCCCAGCATTTT. The chain joins TRBV27 to TRBJ1-5, with D unclear. V was pared by 4 bases and J by 4 bases, with 14 bases between. Germline CDR1 reads MNHEY; CDR2 reads SMNVEV (reference sequence). This CDR3 region has 15 residues.

The genes are TRBV20-1 and TRBJ1-2; unclear D gene. Germline V gives CDR1 DFQATT, CDR2 SNEGSKA (reference sequence). This CDR3 has 12 amino acids. Trimming left V 4 bases short and J 8 bases short, with 14 bases between. In DNA form, the CDR3 reads TGCAGTGCTACGGCTGGCACGTGGGGCTACACCTTC. This sequence encodes CSATAGTWGYTF.

This clonotype was observed a single time. This chain links TRBV6-2 or TRBV6-3 with TRBJ2-2; D might be TRBD2 (6 bases). The CDR3 consists of 15 residues. V was clipped by 2 bases and J by 6 bases, with 13 bases between them. Germline loops: CDR1 MNHEY, CDR2 SVGEGT. Written as DNA, the CDR3 is TGTGCCAGCAGTTACGGGGACTTACCGCCCGGGGAGCTGTTTTTT. It specifies CASSYGDLPPGELFF.

The chain joins TRBV5-6 to TRBJ1-5; D may be TRBD1 (5 bases). Trimming removed 4 bases at V and 2 bases at J, with 16 bases between. Germline lookup yields CDR1 SGHDT and CDR2 YYEEEE. There are 16 residues in the CDR3. This chain's CDR3 is CASSGFGQGRNQPQHF. CDR3 nucleotides: TGTGCCAGCAGCGGATTTGGGCAGGGTCGCAATCAGCCCCAGCATTTT.

The DNA for the CDR3 is TGTGCCAGTAGTATCGAGGTTACTGGGGCCAACGTCCTGACTTTC. The encoded protein is CASSIEVTGANVLTF. V gene TRBV19 combines with J gene TRBJ2-6; D gene uncertain. V shed 3 bases and J shed 2 bases, with 8 bases lying between them. Germline CDR1 is LNHDA and CDR2 is SQIVND (reference sequence). The CDR3 loop spans 15 amino acids. Looking up the rest from reference TRBV19 and TRBJ2-6 gives the full variable domain: DGGITQSPKYLFRKEGQNVTLSCEQNLNHDAMYWYRQDPGQGLRLIYYSQIVNDFQKGDIAEGYSVSREKKESFPLTVTSAQKNPTAFYLCASSIEVTGANVLTFGAGSRLTVL.

The chain couples TRBV6-2 or TRBV6-3 to TRBJ1-4; TRBD1 aligns across 7 bases. Looked up from germline, CDR1 is MNHEY and CDR2 is SVGEGT. The J segment lost 8 bases and the V segment lost 8 bases, leaving 14 bases of the junction unmatched. This CDR3 spans 15 amino acids. This CDR3 is CASARGDSFREKLFF. In DNA, the CDR3 is TGTGCCAGCGCCCGGGGGGACAGCTTCAGGGAAAAACTGTTTTTT.

The rearrangement uses TRBV7-9 and TRBJ1-1; D is perhaps TRBD1 (5 bases). V lost 2 bases and J 5 bases, leaving 12 bases between the germline ends. The CDR3 extends over 14 amino acids. Germline-derived CDR1 and CDR2 are SEHNR and FQNEAQ (reference sequence). The CDR3 region is CASSLTGRTTEAFF. The CDR3, as DNA: TGTGCCAGCAGCTTAACAGGCCGGACGACTGAAGCTTTCTTT. The full variable domain, with the rest looked up from reference TRBV7-9 and TRBJ1-1, is DTGVSQNPRHKITKRGQNVTFRCDPISEHNRLYWYRQTLGQGPEFLTYFQNEAQLEKSRLLSDRFSAERPKGSFSTLEIQRTEQGDSAMYLCASSLTGRTTEAFFGQGTRLTVV.